This is a list of T cell receptor beta chains from one sample in a study of PD-1 blockade in classical Hodgkin lymphoma. Profiling relied on immunoSEQ multiplex PCR, and the TCRdb table lists in-frame clones only, not all of them. The data show about 23,000 clones, around 80% seen once. This material consisted of peripheral blood mononuclear cells (PBMCs), taken before the second cycle of nivolumab. All receptors derive from a human donor with classical Hodgkin lymphoma. CDR3s include the opening cysteine and the closing phenylalanine or tryptophan. D genes are given only for firm matches. For some rows the clone size is stated as once, few or many, or as a class when expanded; others skip it.

J gene,D gene,clone size,V gene,CDR3 protein,CDR3 DNA
TRBJ2-3,TRBD2,NA,TRBV25-1,CASSAGLAGGSDTQYF,TGTGCCAGCAGTGCGGGCCTAGCGGGAGGGTCAGATACGCAGTATTTT
TRBJ1-1,NA,NA,TRBV30,CARESGHMNTEAFF,TGTGCCCGGGAGTCGGGACACATGAACACTGAAGCTTTCTTT
TRBJ1-5,NA,NA,TRBV28,CASSSTGVWNQPQHF,TGTGCCAGCAGTTCCACGGGGGTTTGGAATCAGCCCCAGCATTTT
TRBJ1-2,NA,once,TRBV5-1,CASSLDGQPNYGYTF,TGCGCCAGCAGCTTGGATGGACAACCTAACTATGGCTACACCTTC
TRBJ2-3,NA,NA,TRBV6-1,CASSKRTQMPDTQYF,TGTGCCAGCAGTAAAAGAACACAGATGCCAGATACGCAGTATTTT
TRBJ1-1,NA,NA,TRBV2,CASSEDGNTEAFF,TGTGCCAGCAGTGAAGACGGGAACACTGAAGCTTTCTTT
TRBJ2-7,NA,NA,TRBV6-1,CASSISRWSSYEQYF,TGTGCCAGCAGCATTAGTCGGTGGAGCTCCTACGAGCAGTACTTC
TRBJ2-1,TRBD1,NA,TRBV11-2,CASSFPPHQGANEQFF,TGTGCCAGCAGCTTCCCCCCTCACCAGGGGGCGAATGAGCAGTTCTTC
TRBJ2-5,TRBD1,once,TRBV5-1,CASSLNVQGARETQYF,TGCGCCAGCAGCTTGAATGTCCAGGGGGCGCGAGAGACCCAGTACTTC
TRBJ2-1,TRBD2,NA,TRBV28,CASSTLSGRAFF,TGTGCCAGCAGTACCCTTAGCGGGAGGGCGTTCTTC
TRBJ2-7,NA,NA,TRBV15,CATGTGQSYEQYF,TGTGCCACCGGAACCGGGCAGTCCTACGAGCAGTACTTC
TRBJ2-1,NA,once,TRBV27,CASSDEVIASYNEQFF,TGTGCCAGCAGTGACGAGGTTATCGCGTCCTACAATGAGCAGTTCTTC
TRBJ2-1,NA,few,TRBV19,CASSMTATSSYNEQFF,TGTGCCAGTAGTATGACAGCCACCTCTTCCTACAATGAGCAGTTCTTC
TRBJ2-7,NA,few,TRBV6-6,CASSSEALALYEQYF,TGTGCCAGCAGTTCCGAGGCCCTTGCCCTCTACGAGCAGTACTTC
TRBJ1-1,NA,NA,TRBV2,CASSSGHQLNTEAFF,TGTGCCAGCAGTTCCGGACACCAATTGAACACTGAAGCTTTCTTT
TRBJ2-6,NA,NA,TRBV28,CASTLGGLGANVLTF,TGTGCCAGCACCCTGGGAGGTTTAGGGGCCAACGTCCTGACTTTC
TRBJ1-3,NA,NA,TRBV19,CASSISGAGNTIYF,TGTGCCAGTAGTATCAGCGGGGCTGGAAACACCATATATTTT
TRBJ2-4,TRBD1,NA,TRBV6-5,CASSSPRTGNIQYF,TGTGCCAGCAGTTCCCCTCGGACAGGGAACATTCAGTACTTC
TRBJ1-1,NA,NA,TRBV18,CASSPAGLPRTEAFF,TGTGCCAGCTCACCAGCGGGACTCCCGAGGACTGAAGCTTTCTTT
TRBJ2-2,TRBD1,few,TRBV7-2,CASSYDRVGELFF,TGTGCCAGCAGTTACGACAGGGTCGGGGAGCTGTTTTTT
TRBJ1-1,NA,NA,TRBV5-6,CASSYPGAGGTEAFF,TGTGCCAGCAGTTACCCGGGGGCCGGGGGCACTGAAGCTTTCTTT
TRBJ2-1,TRBD2,NA,TRBV7-2,CASSLVGGRVNEQFF,TGTGCCAGCAGCTTAGTGGGCGGGAGGGTTAATGAGCAGTTCTTC
TRBJ2-1,TRBD1,large,TRBV5-1,CASTLTGADEQFF,TGCGCCAGCACCCTCACAGGGGCGGATGAGCAGTTCTTC
TRBJ1-5,NA,NA,TRBV6-1,CASSEGRGQPQHF,TGTGCCAGCAGTGAAGGGAGGGGCCAGCCCCAGCATTTT
TRBJ2-1,NA,NA,TRBV9,CASSHMGEQFF,TGTGCCAGCAGCCATATGGGTGAGCAGTTCTTC
TRBJ2-7,NA,NA,TRBV7-2,CASRKTGTYEQYF,TGTGCCAGCAGGAAAACAGGGACCTACGAGCAGTACTTC
TRBJ1-2,NA,NA,TRBV7-9,CASSSTEGWGYTF,TGTGCCAGCAGCTCCACCGAGGGGTGGGGCTACACCTTC
TRBJ1-1,NA,NA,TRBV2,CASSERQALNTEAFF,TGTGCCAGCAGTGAAAGACAGGCATTGAACACTGAAGCTTTCTTT
TRBJ1-5,NA,NA,TRBV6-6,CASSSERGTGNQPQHF,TGTGCCAGCAGCTCCGAACGGGGGACGGGCAATCAGCCCCAGCATTTT
TRBJ2-7,TRBD1,NA,TRBV28,CASSFPDRGYEQYF,TGTGCCAGCAGTTTTCCCGACAGGGGCTACGAGCAGTACTTC
TRBJ1-3,NA,NA,TRBV10-3,CAISPGPAGVSGNTIYF,TGTGCCATCAGTCCTGGGCCGGCGGGGGTCTCTGGAAACACCATATATTTT
TRBJ2-7,NA,NA,TRBV9,CASSVDWGKSYEQYF,TGTGCCAGCAGCGTAGATTGGGGGAAATCCTACGAGCAGTACTTC
TRBJ2-1,TRBD1,NA,TRBV5-8,CASSSGQGYNEQFF,TGTGCCAGCAGCTCGGGACAGGGTTACAATGAGCAGTTCTTC
TRBJ2-2,NA,NA,TRBV15,CATSSGGPTGPGELFF,TGTGCCACCAGCAGTGGGGGGCCCACAGGCCCCGGGGAGCTGTTTTTT
TRBJ2-1,TRBD2,NA,TRBV7-9,CASSQLAGPYNEQFF,TGTGCCAGCAGCCAACTAGCGGGGCCCTACAATGAGCAGTTCTTC
TRBJ1-4,NA,NA,TRBV5-4,CASSLRDEKLFF,TGTGCCAGCAGCCTCAGGGACGAAAAACTGTTTTTT
TRBJ2-2,NA,NA,TRBV29-1,CSAGDGGANTGELFF,TGCAGCGCCGGAGACGGTGGGGCTAACACCGGGGAGCTGTTTTTT
TRBJ1-1,NA,NA,TRBV19,CASSSRGPNTEAFF,TGTGCCAGTAGTTCCCGGGGCCCTAACACTGAAGCTTTCTTT
TRBJ2-2,NA,NA,TRBV7-2,CASSLGSPRELFF,TGTGCCAGCAGCTTAGGATCGCCCCGGGAGCTGTTTTTT
TRBJ2-5,NA,NA,TRBV19,CASSMSRETQYF,TGTGCCAGTAGTATGTCTAGGGAGACCCAGTACTTC